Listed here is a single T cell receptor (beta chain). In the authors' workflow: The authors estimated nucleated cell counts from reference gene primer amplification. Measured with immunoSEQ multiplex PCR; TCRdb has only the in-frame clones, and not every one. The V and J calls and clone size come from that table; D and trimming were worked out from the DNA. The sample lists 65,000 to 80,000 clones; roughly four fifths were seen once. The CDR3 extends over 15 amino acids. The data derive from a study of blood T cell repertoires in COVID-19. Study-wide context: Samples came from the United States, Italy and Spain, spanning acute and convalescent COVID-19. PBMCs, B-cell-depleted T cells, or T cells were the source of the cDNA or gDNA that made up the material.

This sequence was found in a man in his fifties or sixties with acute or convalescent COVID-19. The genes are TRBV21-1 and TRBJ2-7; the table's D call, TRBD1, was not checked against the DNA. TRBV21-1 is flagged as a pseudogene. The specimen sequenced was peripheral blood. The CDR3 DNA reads TGTGCCAGCACCGAGGGACAGGACCTTAACTACGAGCAGTACTTC. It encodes CASTEGQDLNYEQYF.